This T cell receptor (beta chain) was recorded in a study of siplizumab effects on memory and regulatory T cells (dated by TCRdb to 2018 to 2020). Study-wide context: The effect of the anti-CD2 antibody siplizumab on alloreactive T-cell subsets was examined in allogeneic mixed lymphocyte reactions constructed from human PBMCs.

With respect to this clone: It has no known antigen specificity. The sample holds no much larger clone one base away, and base qualities are not on file.

Results and caveats for the whole study, not just this receptor: The cumulative frequency of alloreactive sequences that could be traced back to unstimulated CD4+ memory T cells was significantly reduced by siplizumab. In reactions with siplizumab, an average of about 62% of mappable alloreactive CD4+ clones were Treg-derived, compared with 25% to 30% in control reactions. Greater diversity appeared to be present in unstimulated naive T cells than in memory T cells, and a substantial contribution to the alloresponse seemed to be made by naive cells. Sequences below about 10^-5 frequency were poorly captured, so only a minor fraction of alloreactive clones could be mapped to unstimulated subsets. About 80-97% of proliferating CD4+ or CD8+ clones could not be given a naive or memory phenotype. Whether proliferating Tregs from siplizumab cultures were suppressive was not functionally confirmed.

CDR1 and CDR2 are read off the germline V gene as MNHNS and SASEGT. The CDR3 numbers 16 residues from cysteine through phenylalanine. Left in the record is the CDR3 DNA by itself, 48 bases read in frame from the first base. V loses 3 bases at its end and J loses 2 bases; junction bases beyond the gene matches: 10. Libraries were prepared through the immunoSEQ multiplex PCR assay. The deep sequencing platform assayed approximately 100,000 TCR templates per sample. Genomic DNA extracted from sorted T cells was used for TCRbeta CDR3 sequencing. The paper's processing steps were these. The R programming language was used for clonal analysis of the TCRbeta CDR3 data. Comparing unstimulated samples against CFSE-low samples taken after the reaction was how alloreactive CD4+ and CD8+ clones were defined. Alloreactive CD4+ clones were assigned to regulatory or non-regulatory origin by matching sequences to sorted unstimulated Treg and non-Treg repertoires. TCRdb holds this immuneACCESS table with in-frame rearrangements only. Some clones are missing; in checked studies, unresolved V genes explain under half, and the rest has no known cause. That table is the source of V, J and clone size, and D and trimming were worked out from the DNA. The sample table holds about 110,000 clones, of which around nine tenths were seen once. The ten largest clonotypes hold roughly 1.4% of the sample.

Sorted unstimulated T cells, along with proliferating T cells recovered from mixed lymphocyte reactions, underwent TCRbeta CDR3 sequencing. Fresh whole blood from 9 to 11 HLA-typed healthy donors was used as the source from which PBMCs were isolated. Sample: CD4+ T cells sorted from blood. This clonotype originated in a human donor in good health. The sequence links TRBV6-1 to TRBJ2-7; a stretch of 7 junction bases matches TRBD2. The CDR3 protein is CASSDRDYYTTYEQYF. The nucleotide sequence reads TGTGCCAGCAGTGACCGGGACTACTATACTACCTACGAGCAGTACTTC.